The clone carrying this T cell receptor beta chain has only a few counts. Its specificity is unknown. This entry comes from a study of cytomegalovirus exposure and HLA in healthy donors. Regarding the study as a whole: Several top significant clusters appeared, in a later analysis, to be linked to common viral pathogens. Reports showed the classifier diagnosing cytomegalovirus status with high specificity and sensitivity.

The CDR3 is made up of 14 amino acids. The germline V gene has CDR1 MDHEN and CDR2 SYDVKM. V dropped 3 bases and J dropped 7 bases, with 13 bases sitting between them. This PCR relied on a set of 60 Vbeta primers and 13 Jbeta primers. Assay used: immunoSEQ multiplex PCR; TCRdb lists only in-frame clones, some missing. The sample records over 100,000 clones, 76% being singletons. V usage is TRBV28 and J usage is TRBJ1-5; D gene uncertain. Sequencing used PBMCs. This receptor was obtained from a female donor in good health and CMV-seropositive. CDR3 protein: CASSFSSTGQPQHF. In nucleotides, the CDR3 is TGTGCCAGCAGTTTCTCCTCAACGGGGCAGCCCCAGCATTTT.